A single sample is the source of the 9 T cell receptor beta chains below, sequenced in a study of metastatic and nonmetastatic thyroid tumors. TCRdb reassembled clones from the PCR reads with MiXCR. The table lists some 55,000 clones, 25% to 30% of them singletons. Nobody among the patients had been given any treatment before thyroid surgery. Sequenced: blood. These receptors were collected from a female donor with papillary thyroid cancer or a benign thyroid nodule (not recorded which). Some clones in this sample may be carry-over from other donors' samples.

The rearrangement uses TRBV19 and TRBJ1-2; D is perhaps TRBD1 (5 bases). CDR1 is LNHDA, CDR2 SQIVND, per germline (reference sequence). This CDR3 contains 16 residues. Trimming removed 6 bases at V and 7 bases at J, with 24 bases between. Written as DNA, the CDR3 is TGTGCCAGTAGGGAACAGGCGGATGACCTAAGGAGTGGCTACACCTTC. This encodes CASREQADDLRSGYTF.

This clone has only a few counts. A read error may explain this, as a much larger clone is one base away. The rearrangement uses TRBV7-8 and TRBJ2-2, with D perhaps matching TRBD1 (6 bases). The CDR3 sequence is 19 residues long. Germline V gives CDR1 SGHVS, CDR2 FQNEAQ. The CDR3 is CASSLGIGRTALFTGELFF. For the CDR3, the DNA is TGTGCCAGTAGCTTAGGGATCGGTCGGACAGCCCTCTTCACCGGGGAGCTGTTTTTT.

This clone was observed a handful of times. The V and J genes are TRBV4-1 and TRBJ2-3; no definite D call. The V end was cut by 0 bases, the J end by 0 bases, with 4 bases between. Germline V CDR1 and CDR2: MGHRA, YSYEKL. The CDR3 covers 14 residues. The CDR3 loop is CASSQDYSTDTQYF. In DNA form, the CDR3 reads TGCGCCAGCAGCCAAGATTACAGCACAGATACGCAGTATTTT.

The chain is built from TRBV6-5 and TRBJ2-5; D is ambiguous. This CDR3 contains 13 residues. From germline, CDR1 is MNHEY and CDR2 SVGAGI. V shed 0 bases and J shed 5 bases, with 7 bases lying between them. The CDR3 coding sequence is TGTGCCAGCAGTTACTCGCCGAGGGAGACCCAGTACTTC. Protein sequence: CASSYSPRETQYF.

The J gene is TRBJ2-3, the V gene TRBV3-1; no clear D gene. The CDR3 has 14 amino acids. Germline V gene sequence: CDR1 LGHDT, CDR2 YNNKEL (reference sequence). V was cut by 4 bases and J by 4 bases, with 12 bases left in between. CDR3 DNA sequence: TGTGCCAGCAGCCGCGGAAGTGGGGCAGATACGCAGTATTTT. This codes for CASSRGSGADTQYF.

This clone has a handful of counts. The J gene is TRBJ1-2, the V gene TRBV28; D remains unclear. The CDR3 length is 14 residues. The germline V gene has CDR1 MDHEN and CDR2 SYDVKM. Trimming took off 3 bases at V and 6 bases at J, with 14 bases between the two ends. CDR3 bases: TGTGCCAGCAGTTTCCCCCCTCACGCCCATGGCTACACCTTC. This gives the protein CASSFPPHAHGYTF.

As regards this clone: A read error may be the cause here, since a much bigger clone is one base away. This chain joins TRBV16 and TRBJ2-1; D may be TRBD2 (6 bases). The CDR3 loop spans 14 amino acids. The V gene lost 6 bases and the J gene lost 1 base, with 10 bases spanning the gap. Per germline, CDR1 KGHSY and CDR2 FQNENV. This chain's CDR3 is CASRPAGSYNEQFF. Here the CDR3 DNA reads TGTGCCAGCAGACCGGCGGGATCCTACAATGAGCAGTTCTTC.

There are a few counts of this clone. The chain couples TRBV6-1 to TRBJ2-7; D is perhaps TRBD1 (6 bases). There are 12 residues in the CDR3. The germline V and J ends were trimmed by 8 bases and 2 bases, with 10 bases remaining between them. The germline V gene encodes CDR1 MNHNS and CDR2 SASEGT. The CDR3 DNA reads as TGTGCCAGCGGGGGCGGCACCTACGAGCAGTACTTC. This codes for CASGGGTYEQYF.

CDR3 sequence reads: CASSLGRRTEAFF. CDR3 sequence (DNA): TGTGCCAGCAGCTTAGGCCGTAGGACTGAAGCTTTCTTT. This chain joins TRBV7-6 and TRBJ1-1; D gene uncertain. Per the germline V gene, CDR1 is SGHVS and CDR2 is FNYEAQ. CDR3 length equals 13 residues. With 1 base removed from V and 5 bases from J, the gap between germline ends came to 8 bases.